This is a list of T cell receptor beta chains from one sample in a study of blood T cell repertoires in COVID-19. The table came from immunoSEQ multiplex PCR; TCRdb's copy has only in-frame clones and leaves some out. The repertoire consists of some 110,000 clones, with around four fifths occurring once and the leading ten covering less than 8%. The sample was peripheral blood. Receptors were obtained from a man in his 70s with active or convalescent COVID-19. Each CDR3 is given with its conserved first and last residue. A D gene is named only where the DNA matches it firmly. Not all rows give a size; the values are once, few, many and, for expanded clones, a class.

clone_size j_call d_call v_call cdr3_aa cdr3_nt
few TRBJ2-1 NA TRBV19 CASRERDIYNEQFF TGTGCCAGTAGAGAGAGGGACATCTACAATGAGCAGTTCTTC
NA TRBJ1-4 NA TRBV28 CASSFAGLNEKLFF TGTGCCAGCAGTTTTGCCGGGTTAAATGAAAAACTGTTTTTT
NA TRBJ2-3 NA TRBV7-8 CASSLQGTDTQYF TGTGCCAGCAGCTTACAGGGGACAGATACGCAGTATTTT
NA TRBJ1-5 TRBD1 TRBV28 CAIRQGRGNQPQHF TGTGCCATAAGACAGGGCAGGGGGAATCAGCCCCAGCATTTT
NA TRBJ1-2 TRBD1 TRBV5-1 CASSPGQGFFGYTF TGCGCCAGCAGTCCGGGACAGGGGTTTTTTGGCTACACCTTC
NA TRBJ1-1 TRBD1 TRBV19 CASRDRVAEAFF TGTGCCAGTAGGGACAGGGTGGCTGAAGCTTTCTTT
NA TRBJ2-1 TRBD2 TRBV14 CASSNRDYNNEQFF TGTGCCAGCAGCAACCGGGACTATAACAATGAGCAGTTCTTC
few TRBJ1-1 NA TRBV7-9 CASSLGTHNTEAFF TGTGCCAGCAGCCTCGGGACACATAACACTGAAGCTTTCTTT
NA TRBJ2-5 NA TRBV5-3 CARTMPVDQETQYF TGTGCCAGAACCATGCCGGTAGACCAAGAGACCCAGTACTTC
NA TRBJ2-1 TRBD2 TRBV6-5 CASIPRAGARNEQFF TGTGCCAGCATCCCCCGGGCGGGAGCTAGAAATGAGCAGTTCTTC
NA TRBJ2-2 TRBD1 TRBV28 CASSRYRGSTGELFF TGTGCCAGCAGTCGGTACAGGGGGAGCACCGGGGAGCTGTTTTTT
NA TRBJ2-1 TRBD1 TRBV5-1 CASSPEGQGALRLAGRNEQFF TGCGCCAGCAGCCCGGAAGGACAGGGGGCGCTTCGTCTAGCGGGTCGGAATGAGCAGTTCTTC
NA TRBJ1-1 NA TRBV4-2 CASSHFGIGAEAFF TGTGCCAGCAGCCACTTTGGTATAGGGGCTGAAGCTTTCTTT
NA TRBJ2-7 NA TRBV7-8 CASSLVFLARSYEQYF TGTGCCAGCAGCTTAGTTTTCCTAGCGCGCTCCTACGAGCAGTACTTC
NA TRBJ1-3 NA TRBV2 CASSGTGPRNTIYF TGTGCCAGCAGTGGTACAGGGCCTAGAAACACCATATATTTT
NA TRBJ1-4 NA TRBV27 CASSQTFNEKLFF TGTGCCAGCAGTCAGACATTTAATGAAAAACTGTTTTTT
NA TRBJ1-2 NA TRBV7-9 CASSPGVADYYGYTF TGTGCCAGCAGCCCCGGGGTGGCAGACTACTATGGCTACACCTTC
NA TRBJ1-2 TRBD1 TRBV7-9 CASSASTGQAFYGYTF TGTGCCAGCAGCGCCAGCACAGGACAGGCATTCTATGGCTACACCTTC
few TRBJ1-3 NA TRBV19 CASSRQRTYSGNTIYF TGTGCCAGTAGCCGACAGCGTACATACTCTGGAAACACCATATATTTT
NA TRBJ1-1 TRBD1 TRBV7-2 CASSPGTGTSTEAFF TGTGCCAGCAGCCCAGGGACAGGGACTAGCACTGAAGCTTTCTTT
NA TRBJ2-7 NA TRBV12-5 CASSRGGNYEQYF TGTGCTAGCAGTAGGGGGGGAAACTACGAGCAGTACTTC
NA TRBJ1-3 NA TRBV3-1/TRBV3-2 CASSAPVNVGNTIYF TGTGCCAGCAGCGCCCCGGTGAACGTTGGAAACACCATATATTTT
NA TRBJ1-5 TRBD1 TRBV6-4 CASRMTGDQPQHF TGTGCCAGCAGGATGACAGGGGACCAGCCCCAGCATTTT
NA TRBJ1-4 NA TRBV3-1/TRBV3-2 CASSQEAGGTNEKLFF TGTGCCAGCAGCCAAGAAGCGGGGGGAACTAATGAAAAACTGTTTTTT
NA TRBJ1-6 TRBD1 TRBV27 CASSKQGAGNSPLHF TGTGCCAGCAGTAAACAGGGGGCAGGTAATTCACCCCTCCACTTT
NA TRBJ2-1 TRBD1 TRBV24-1 CATSDFGRQGTYNEQFF TGTGCCACCAGTGATTTTGGTCGACAGGGGACCTACAATGAGCAGTTCTTC
once TRBJ2-1 TRBD2 TRBV5-1 CASSPSGTSANEQFF TGCGCCAGCAGCCCATCCGGGACTAGCGCCAATGAGCAGTTCTTC
few TRBJ2-3 TRBD2 TRBV5-6 CASSPWAAGEGTQYF TGTGCCAGCAGCCCTTGGGCAGCGGGGGAAGGTACGCAGTATTTT
NA TRBJ1-2 NA TRBV5-1 CASSPDPPGRAYGYTF TGCGCCAGCAGCCCCGACCCCCCCGGCAGGGCATATGGCTACACCTTC
once TRBJ1-2 TRBD1 TRBV4-2 CASSQDQTGLEYGYTF TGTGCCAGCAGCCAAGACCAGACAGGGTTGGAGTATGGCTACACCTTC
few TRBJ1-1 NA TRBV5-1 CASSLVVNTEAFF TGCGCCAGCAGCTTGGTAGTGAACACTGAAGCTTTCTTT
NA TRBJ2-2 TRBD1 TRBV5-1 CASSTSQGTAGELFF TGCGCCAGCAGCACCTCACAGGGGACCGCCGGGGAGCTGTTTTTT
NA TRBJ2-6 TRBD1 TRBV30 CAWSPGTGGFGGANVLTF TGTGCCTGGAGTCCCGGGACAGGGGGGTTCGGAGGGGCCAACGTCCTGACTTTC
NA TRBJ2-7 NA TRBV20-1 CSAIDPRSYEQYF TGCAGTGCTATTGACCCGAGATCCTACGAGCAGTACTTC
few TRBJ2-6 NA TRBV4-2 CASSQEGPHPSGANVLTF TGTGCCAGCAGCCAAGAGGGGCCCCACCCCTCTGGGGCCAACGTCCTGACTTTC
NA TRBJ2-7 NA TRBV20-1 CSASTGRPEQYF TGCAGTGCTAGTACAGGTCGACCGGAGCAGTACTTC
NA TRBJ2-1 TRBD2 TRBV6-5 CASRLRLAVYNEQFF TGTGCCAGCAGACTTCGACTAGCGGTTTACAATGAGCAGTTCTTC
few TRBJ1-1 NA TRBV11-3 CASSLGATEAFF TGTGCCAGCAGCTTAGGCGCGACTGAAGCTTTCTTT
NA TRBJ1-2 TRBD1 TRBV5-6 CASSQGVRNYGYTF TGTGCCAGCAGCCAGGGGGTTCGGAACTATGGCTACACCTTC
NA TRBJ1-5 TRBD1 TRBV6-5 CASSQQGAGNQPQHF TGTGCCAGCAGTCAACAGGGGGCCGGCAATCAGCCCCAGCATTTT
NA TRBJ1-5 NA TRBV6-6 CASRQVGQPQHF TGTGCCAGCAGACAGGTGGGTCAGCCCCAGCATTTT
NA TRBJ1-1 TRBD1 TRBV25-1 CATKRQGGTEAFF TGTGCCACCAAAAGACAGGGAGGTACTGAAGCTTTCTTT
NA TRBJ2-2 TRBD2 TRBV28 CASSYLLGLAGVNTGELFF TGTGCCAGCTCGTACCTCTTGGGACTAGCGGGAGTGAACACCGGGGAGCTGTTTTTT
NA TRBJ2-2 TRBD2 TRBV2 CASSELGLNTGELFF TGTGCCAGCAGTGAATTGGGACTAAACACCGGGGAGCTGTTTTTT
NA TRBJ1-1 TRBD1 TRBV5-6 CASSLLGTVDTEAFF TGTGCCAGCAGCTTGCTTGGGACAGTTGACACTGAAGCTTTCTTT